The 17 T cell receptor beta chains presented below share a single source sample, sequenced in a study of T cells in Graves' hyperthyroidism and ophthalmopathy. Authors of the study amplified TCR beta CDR3 regions from RNA transcripts. The study used the HTBI primer set for a first-round RT-PCR of the TCR CDR3. TCRdb reanalysed the multiplex PCR reads using MiXCR and keeps one entry per CDR3 protein. Of fewer than 350,000 distinct CDR3 sequences in the sample, roughly 18% are singletons; the top ten hold about 49%. The specimen sequenced was blood. The receptors come from a woman in her forties or fifties with Graves' hyperthyroidism.

This clonotype was detected ten times or more. The CDR3 loop reads CASSPSAGPSTDTQYF. The CDR3 DNA is TGTGCCAGCAGTCCGTCAGCGGGACCTAGCACAGATACGCAGTATTTT. This chain connects TRBV27 to TRBJ2-3, with 7 positions matching TRBD2. The CDR3 has 16 residues. V shed 5 bases, J shed 0 bases, and the junction held 8 bases outside the gene matches. Germline CDR1 reads MNHEY; CDR2 reads SMNVEV (reference sequence).

The chain combines TRBV10-2 with TRBJ2-5; D perhaps matches TRBD1 (6 bases). Germline values: CDR1 WSHSY, CDR2 SAAADI. The V end was cut by 9 bases, the J end by 5 bases, with 10 bases between. The CDR3 covers 11 residues. The CDR3 reads CASLQGETQYF. CDR3 coding DNA: TGCGCCAGTCTACAGGGCGAGACCCAGTACTTC.

This clonotype has only a few counts. The chain recombines TRBV6-1 with TRBJ1-5, with a possible D match to TRBD1 (6 bases). Germline assignment: CDR1 MNHNS and CDR2 SASEGT. The ends were cut back, 1 base at V and 3 bases at J, with 16 bases in the middle. This CDR3 contains 17 residues. As DNA, the CDR3 is TGTGCCAGCAGTGAAGTGGGGGGGGCGGGGGACAATCAGCCCCAGCATTTT. Protein sequence: CASSEVGGAGDNQPQHF.

The CDR3 DNA reads as TGTGCCTGGAGTGAGCCAGGGAATCGGCCTAATTCACCCCTCCACTTT. Amino acids: CAWSEPGNRPNSPLHF. The chain employs TRBV30 and TRBJ1-6, with D maybe TRBD1 (5 bases). With 1 base removed from V and 6 bases from J, the gap between germline ends came to 16 bases. The CDR3 extends over 16 amino acids. The germline gives CDR1 GTSNPN, CDR2 SVGIG (reference sequence).

The rearrangement uses TRBV27 and TRBJ2-3; D uncertain. Looked up from germline, CDR1 is MNHEY and CDR2 is SMNVEV (reference sequence). This CDR3 has 16 residues. V was pared by 0 bases and J by 1 base, with 11 bases between. The CDR3 here is CASSLSTAFRTDTQYF. CDR3 DNA: TGTGCCAGCAGTTTATCGACGGCATTCCGCACAGATACGCAGTATTTT.

This clonotype showed up many times. V and J are TRBV30 and TRBJ2-7, with D unclear. CDR1 is GTSNPN, CDR2 SVGIG, per germline (reference sequence). The CDR3 consists of 11 residues. V was shortened by 5 bases and J by 2 bases, with 7 bases between the two germline ends. CDR3 residues: CAWSTAYEQYV. CDR3 DNA: TGTGCCTGGTCCACAGCCTACGAGCAGTACGTC.

This clonotype was seen only a few times. The rearrangement joins TRBV12-3 or TRBV12-4 to TRBJ2-5, with D perhaps TRBD1 or TRBD2 (6 bases each). This CDR3 has 14 residues. Trimming took off 5 bases at V and 2 bases at J, with 12 bases between the two ends. DNA of the CDR3: TGTGCCAGCAGTGTTCAAGGGGGGCAAGAGACCCAGTACTTC. Its protein is CASSVQGGQETQYF.

This clonotype was seen a few times. The genes are TRBV20-1 and TRBJ1-3; D remains ambiguous. Germline values: CDR1 DFQATT, CDR2 SNEGSKA (reference sequence). V lost 0 bases, J lost 4 bases, and 4 bases lay in between. The CDR3 is 12 amino acids. The CDR3 DNA sequence: TGCAGTGCTAGAGATCAGGGAAACACCATATATTTT. Protein: CSARDQGNTIYF.

This clonotype was seen a handful of times. The chain uses TRBV9 and TRBJ2-1, with TRBD2 identical over 8 bases. The CDR3 spans 15 residues. V gave up 2 bases and J gave up 7 bases; unmatched junction bases: 8. Looked up from germline, CDR1 is SGDLS and CDR2 is YYNGEE. The CDR3 loop is CASSVSGGVGNEQFF. The CDR3 coding sequence is TGTGCCAGCAGCGTTTCCGGGGGGGTTGGGAATGAGCAGTTCTTC.

The table lists this clonotype with many counts. This chain uses TRBV28 with TRBJ2-1, with 7 bases that match TRBD2. The CDR3 is 17 amino acids. J gave up 1 base and V 5 bases, and 11 bases lay outside the gene matches. CDR1 MDHEN and CDR2 SYDVKM come from the germline V gene. DNA of the CDR3: TGTGCCAGCAGTGAAGGGACTACAACCCTTTCCTACAATGAGCAGTTCTTC. This encodes CASSEGTTTLSYNEQFF.

This clonotype was seen only a few times. The rearrangement uses TRBV5-8 and TRBJ2-7, with D perhaps TRBD2 (5 bases). The CDR3 runs 15 residues. The germline V gene has CDR1 SGHTS and CDR2 YDEGEE. V dropped 2 bases and J dropped 3 bases, with 15 bases sitting between them. The CDR3 loop reads CASSFRELLIYEQYV. As DNA, the CDR3 is TGTGCCAGCAGCTTTCGGGAATTGCTAATCTACGAGCAGTACGTC.

In its sample, this clonotype was seen many times. CDR3 nucleotides: TGTGCCTGGAGTGTGAGGGACCGTGGCGAGCAGTACGTC. Translating gives CAWSVRDRGEQYV. V is TRBV30 and J is TRBJ2-7; D is possibly TRBD1 or TRBD2 (5 bases each). V shed 0 bases and J shed 6 bases, with 12 bases lying between them. This CDR3 comprises 13 residues. The germline V gene encodes CDR1 GTSNPN and CDR2 SVGIG (reference sequence).

The chain employs TRBV12-3 or TRBV12-4 and TRBJ1-4; D unclear. CDR3 length: 14 residues. Trimming removed 2 bases from V and 5 bases from J, with 9 bases in between. The CDR3 nucleotides are TGTGCCAGCAGTTTAAGTTCTCCCAATGAAAAACTGTTTTTT. Protein sequence: CASSLSSPNEKLFF.

This sequence joins TRBV24-1 and TRBJ2-2, with 9 bases that match TRBD1. Germline CDR1 is KGHDR and CDR2 is SFDVKD. The V segment lost 7 bases and the J segment 2 bases; nucleotides outside the gene matches: 4. CDR3 length: 15 residues. CDR3 nucleotides: TGTGCCACCAGGCCGGGACAGGGTAACACCGGGGAGCTGTTTTTT. As protein: CATRPGQGNTGELFF.

Notes on this clonotype: A much larger clone lies a single base off, so this may be a read error. The J gene is TRBJ1-5, the V gene TRBV10-3, with D tentatively TRBD1 (5 bases). The germline V gene encodes CDR1 ENHRY and CDR2 SYGVKD. CDR3 length: 14 residues. Written as DNA, the CDR3 is TGTGCCATCCGTGACAGCACGGGCAATCAGCCCCAGCATTTT. This gives the protein CAIRDSTGNQPQHF.

This clonotype was observed many times. This chain connects TRBV19 to TRBJ1-1; D gene unclear. The CDR3 contains 14 residues. Germline CDR1 is LNHDA and CDR2 is SQIVND (reference sequence). V was trimmed by 1 base and J by 1 base, leaving 7 bases between them. CDR3: CASSIGWRNTEAFF. The DNA of the CDR3 is TGTGCCAGTAGTATAGGGTGGCGGAACACTGAAGCTTTCTTT.

This clonotype was counted a few times. The chain recombines TRBV5-1 with TRBJ1-4, with D possibly TRBD1 on 6 matching bases. There are 14 residues in the CDR3. Germline loops: CDR1 SGHRS, CDR2 YFSETQ. Trimming took 2 bases from V and 6 from J, leaving 11 bases between them. The CDR3 protein is CASSFQGSDEKLFF. CDR3 sequence (DNA): TGCGCCAGCAGCTTTCAGGGGTCGGATGAAAAACTGTTTTTT.